A selection of T cell receptor beta chains follows, all from one sample in a study of blood T cell repertoires in COVID-19. This table comes from immunoSEQ multiplex PCR, and its TCRdb copy is limited to in-frame clones, with some not included. This table has more than 400,000 clones, less than 95% appearing once. Sequencing was carried out using PBMCs or T cells enriched from blood (not recorded which). The receptors shown here come from a young man who had recovered from COVID-19. Each CDR3 is given with its conserved first and last residue. A D gene is named only where the DNA matches it firmly. Where a row states a size, it is once, few, many or the class of an expanded clone; other rows omit it.

d_call	clone_size	v_call	cdr3_length	j_call	cdr3_aa	cdr3_nt
NA	NA	TRBV15	14	TRBJ1-2	CATSRDLGGDGYTF	TGTGCCACCAGCAGAGACCTCGGGGGGGATGGCTACACCTTC
NA	once	TRBV18	13	TRBJ2-7	CASSLQDSYEQYF	TGTGCCAGCTCACTTCAGGATTCCTACGAGCAGTACTTC
NA	once	TRBV19	12	TRBJ1-5	CASSGQNQPQHF	TGTGCCAGTAGTGGGCAGAATCAGCCCCAGCATTTT
NA	NA	TRBV4-2	13	TRBJ1-1	CASSQSGSGEAFF	TGTGCCAGCAGCCAGTCGGGGAGCGGCGAAGCTTTCTTT
NA	NA	TRBV14	15	TRBJ2-2	CASMGGLGVIGELFF	TGTGCCAGCATGGGAGGCCTCGGGGTCATCGGGGAGCTGTTTTTT
NA	NA	TRBV14	16	TRBJ1-4	CASSHDRGFSNEKLFF	TGTGCCAGCAGCCACGACCGGGGGTTTAGTAATGAAAAACTGTTTTTT
TRBD2	NA	TRBV3-1/TRBV3-2	22	TRBJ2-1	CASSQYPGTSGDGGGGGWEQFF	TGTGCCAGCAGCCAGTATCCCGGGACTAGCGGGGATGGGGGCGGGGGAGGCTGGGAGCAGTTCTTC
NA	NA	TRBV5-8	15	TRBJ1-5	CASSPGVMVNQPQHF	TGTGCCAGCAGCCCCGGAGTTATGGTCAATCAGCCCCAGCATTTT
TRBD1	NA	TRBV12-3/TRBV12-4	11	TRBJ1-1	CASGTGSEAFF	TGTGCCAGCGGGACAGGGTCTGAAGCTTTCTTT
NA	once	TRBV6-6	15	TRBJ2-3	CASSSGDRGTDTQYF	TGTGCCAGCAGTTCAGGGGATAGGGGCACAGATACGCAGTATTTT
NA	NA	TRBV5-1	13	TRBJ2-5	CASSHGQQETQYF	TGCGCCAGCAGCCATGGACAGCAAGAGACCCAGTACTTC
NA	once	TRBV20-1	11	TRBJ1-1	CSAVRGLEAFF	TGCAGTGCCGTTAGAGGGCTTGAAGCTTTCTTT
NA	NA	TRBV18	14	TRBJ2-5	CASSRRYLAETQYF	TGTGCCAGCTCACGACGATACCTAGCAGAGACCCAGTACTTC
NA	NA	TRBV28	13	TRBJ2-7	CASSSGSSYEQYF	TGTGCCAGCAGTTCAGGTAGCTCCTACGAGCAGTACTTC
NA	many	TRBV6-4	15	TRBJ1-3	CASSDSKPGADTIYF	TGTGCCAGCAGTGACTCGAAGCCGGGAGCAGACACCATATATTTT
TRBD2	NA	TRBV13	16	TRBJ2-1	CASSWTAGGLYNEQFF	TGTGCCAGCAGCTGGACTGCGGGGGGATTGTACAATGAGCAGTTCTTC
TRBD1	NA	TRBV2	13	TRBJ1-1	CASTWDRETEAFF	TGTGCCAGCACCTGGGACAGGGAAACTGAAGCTTTCTTT
NA	NA	TRBV5-6	13	TRBJ1-2	CASSLVRGSGYTF	TGTGCCAGCAGCTTGGTTCGGGGTTCGGGCTACACCTTC
NA	NA	TRBV3-1/TRBV3-2	13	TRBJ1-6	CASSQETNTPLHF	TGTGCCAGCAGCCAAGAAACAAATACACCCCTCCACTTT
NA	NA	TRBV7-3	14	TRBJ1-2	CASSLMVRDYGYTF	TGTGCCAGCAGCTTAATGGTCAGGGACTATGGCTACACCTTC
NA	NA	TRBV5-1	12	TRBJ2-5	CASSQDRETQYF	TGCGCCAGCAGCCAAGACAGGGAGACCCAGTACTTC
TRBD2	NA	TRBV6-1	16	TRBJ2-1	CASSVQLGEGGNEQFF	TGTGCCAGCAGTGTGCAGTTGGGGGAGGGAGGCAATGAGCAGTTCTTC
NA	NA	TRBV5-1	15	TRBJ2-1	CASSPRGNHFNEQFF	TGCGCCAGCAGCCCCAGGGGAAACCATTTCAATGAGCAGTTCTTC
NA	NA	TRBV28	15	TRBJ2-2	CASSLATETSGELFF	TGTGCCAGCAGTTTGGCGACGGAGACTAGTGGGGAGCTGTTTTTT
NA	few	TRBV28	11	TRBJ1-1	CASSHPTEAFF	TGTGCCAGCAGTCATCCCACTGAAGCTTTCTTT
NA	NA	TRBV6-2/TRBV6-3	15	TRBJ1-5	CASSYSTGRTQPQHF	TGTGCCAGCAGTTACTCGACAGGTAGAACTCAGCCCCAGCATTTT
NA	NA	TRBV5-1	13	TRBJ1-1	CASGRTENTEAFF	TGCGCCAGCGGCAGGACAGAAAACACTGAAGCTTTCTTT
TRBD2	NA	TRBV7-9	14	TRBJ2-3	CASRISGSTDTQYF	TGTGCCAGCAGAATTAGCGGGAGTACAGATACGCAGTATTTT
TRBD1	NA	TRBV27	14	TRBJ2-5	CASSLRTGRETQYF	TGTGCCAGCAGTCTACGGACAGGGAGAGAGACCCAGTACTTC
TRBD1	NA	TRBV7-9	15	TRBJ1-6	CASSRGTGDGSPLHF	TGTGCCAGCAGCAGAGGGACAGGGGACGGCTCACCCCTCCACTTT
TRBD1	NA	TRBV5-1	15	TRBJ2-7	CASSPPGQGTYEQYF	TGCGCCAGCAGCCCTCCGGGACAGGGAACCTACGAGCAGTACTTC
NA	NA	TRBV18	13	TRBJ1-2	CASSPGRDYGYTF	TGTGCCAGCTCACCGGGCAGGGACTATGGCTACACCTTC
NA	NA	TRBV29-1	15	TRBJ1-3	CSVRNPGDSGNTIYF	TGCAGCGTTCGGAACCCCGGAGACTCTGGAAACACCATATATTTT
NA	NA	TRBV7-9	17	TRBJ1-3	CASSTSDGTLIGNTIYF	TGTGCCAGCAGCACGTCCGACGGAACACTAATTGGAAACACCATATATTTT
NA	once	TRBV4-1	14	TRBJ1-1	CASSPLGGIAEAFF	TGCGCCAGCAGCCCTCTTGGGGGCATAGCTGAAGCTTTCTTT
TRBD1	NA	TRBV6-6	15	TRBJ2-2	CASSTGTGTTGELFF	TGTGCCAGCAGTACCGGGACAGGAACCACCGGGGAGCTGTTTTTT
NA	NA	TRBV7-2	15	TRBJ2-7	CASRNTFRSSYEQYF	TGTGCCAGCAGGAACACGTTTAGGAGCTCCTACGAGCAGTACTTC
NA	NA	TRBV2	18	TRBJ1-5	CASSEAGPRVYSNQPQHF	TGTGCCAGCAGTGAAGCGGGGCCGCGAGTTTATAGCAATCAGCCCCAGCATTTT
NA	NA	TRBV6-5	14	TRBJ1-6	CASRDRTYNSPLHF	TGTGCCAGCAGAGACAGGACCTATAATTCACCCCTCCACTTT
TRBD2	NA	TRBV13	15	TRBJ2-1	CASSKGLAGHNEQFF	TGTGCCAGCAGCAAGGGACTAGCGGGCCACAATGAGCAGTTCTTC
TRBD1	once	TRBV10-3	14	TRBJ1-6	CAISGTGDWSPLHF	TGTGCCATCAGCGGGACAGGGGATTGGTCACCCCTCCACTTT
NA	NA	TRBV12-3/TRBV12-4	13	TRBJ1-1	CASSFGMNTEAFF	TGTGCCAGCAGTTTCGGGATGAACACTGAAGCTTTCTTT
TRBD1	NA	TRBV30	14	TRBJ1-1	CAWSAQGGHPEAFF	TGTGCCTGGAGTGCGCAGGGGGGACATCCTGAAGCTTTCTTT
NA	NA	TRBV5-4	16	TRBJ2-4	CASSLAGQIAKNIQYF	TGTGCCAGCAGCTTGGCGGGACAAATAGCCAAAAACATTCAGTACTTC
NA	NA	TRBV6-5	13	TRBJ2-3	CASQDSWADTQYF	TGTGCCAGTCAGGACAGCTGGGCAGATACGCAGTATTTT
NA	NA	TRBV28	14	TRBJ2-7	CASSSRDKPYEQYF	TGTGCCAGCAGTTCCCGGGACAAGCCCTACGAGCAGTACTTC
NA	NA	TRBV24-1	13	TRBJ2-5	CATKGGPQETQYF	TGTGCCACCAAGGGGGGGCCCCAAGAGACCCAGTACTTC
NA	NA	TRBV15	16	TRBJ1-5	CATSTRTAYSNQPQHF	TGTGCCACCAGCACTCGGACAGCTTATAGCAATCAGCCCCAGCATTTT
NA	NA	TRBV7-9	14	TRBJ1-5	CASSGDSSNQPQHF	TGTGCCAGCAGCGGAGACAGTAGCAATCAGCCCCAGCATTTT
TRBD2	NA	TRBV5-1	15	TRBJ2-3	CASSFELAGPDTQYF	TGCGCCAGCAGCTTTGAACTAGCGGGACCAGATACGCAGTATTTT
NA	few	TRBV10-3	16	TRBJ1-2	CAISGNSDNANYGYTF	TGTGCCATCAGTGGGAATTCCGACAACGCTAACTATGGCTACACCTTC
NA	NA	TRBV2	15	TRBJ2-3	CASGLQGSLTDTQYF	TGTGCCAGCGGACTCCAGGGGAGCCTCACAGATACGCAGTATTTT
TRBD2	NA	TRBV3-1/TRBV3-2	17	TRBJ2-1	CASSRGAGTRGYNEQFF	TGTGCCAGCAGCCGAGGGGCCGGGACTAGGGGCTACAATGAGCAGTTCTTC
NA	NA	TRBV28	14	TRBJ2-1	CASIESGSYNEQFF	TGTGCCAGCATAGAATCGGGCTCCTACAATGAGCAGTTCTTC